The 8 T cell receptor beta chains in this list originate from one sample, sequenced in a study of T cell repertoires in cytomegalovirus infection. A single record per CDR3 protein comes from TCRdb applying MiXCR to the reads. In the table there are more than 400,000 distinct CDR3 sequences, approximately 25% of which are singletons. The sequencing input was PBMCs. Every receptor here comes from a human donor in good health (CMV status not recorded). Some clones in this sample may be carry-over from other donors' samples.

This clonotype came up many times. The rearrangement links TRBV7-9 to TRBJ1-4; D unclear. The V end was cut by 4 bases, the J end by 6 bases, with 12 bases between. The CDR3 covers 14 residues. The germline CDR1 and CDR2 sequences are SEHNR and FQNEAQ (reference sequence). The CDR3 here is CASSSQIGYEKLFF. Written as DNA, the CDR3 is TGTGCCAGCAGCTCACAGATCGGGTATGAAAAACTGTTTTTT.

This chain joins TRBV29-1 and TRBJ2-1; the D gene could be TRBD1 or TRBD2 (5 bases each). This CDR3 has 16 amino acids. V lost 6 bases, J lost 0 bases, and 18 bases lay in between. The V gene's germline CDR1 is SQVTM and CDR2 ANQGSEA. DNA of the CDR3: TGCAGCGTGGTCGGGGCAGCCAGGAGCTCCTACAATGAGCAGTTCTTC. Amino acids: CSVVGAARSSYNEQFF.

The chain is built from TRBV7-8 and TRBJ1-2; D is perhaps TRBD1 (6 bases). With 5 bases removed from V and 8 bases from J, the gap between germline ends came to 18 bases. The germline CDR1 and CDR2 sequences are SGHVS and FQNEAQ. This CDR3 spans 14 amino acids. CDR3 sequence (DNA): TGTGCCAGCAGCCAGGACAGTGGTCTTGGGGGCTACACCTTC. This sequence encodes CASSQDSGLGGYTF.

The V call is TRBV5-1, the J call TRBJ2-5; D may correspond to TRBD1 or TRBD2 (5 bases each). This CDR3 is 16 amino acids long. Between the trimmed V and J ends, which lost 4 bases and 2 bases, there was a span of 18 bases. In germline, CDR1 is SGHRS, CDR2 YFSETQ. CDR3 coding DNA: TGCGCCAGCAGCCTGGGCTTATCGGGACGGCAAGAGACCCAGTACTTC. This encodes CASSLGLSGRQETQYF.

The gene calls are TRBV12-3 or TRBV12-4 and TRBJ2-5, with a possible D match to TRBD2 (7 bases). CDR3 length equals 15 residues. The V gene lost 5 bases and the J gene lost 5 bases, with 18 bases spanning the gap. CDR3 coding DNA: TGTGCCAGCAGTGACCCCGGGGGGCGAGGGGAGACCCAGTACTTC. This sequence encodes CASSDPGGRGETQYF.

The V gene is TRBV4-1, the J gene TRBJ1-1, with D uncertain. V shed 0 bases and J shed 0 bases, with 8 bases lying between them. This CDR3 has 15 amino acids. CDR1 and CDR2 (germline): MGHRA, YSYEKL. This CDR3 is CASSQDPRLNTEAFF. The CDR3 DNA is TGCGCCAGCAGCCAAGATCCACGGTTGAACACTGAAGCTTTCTTT.

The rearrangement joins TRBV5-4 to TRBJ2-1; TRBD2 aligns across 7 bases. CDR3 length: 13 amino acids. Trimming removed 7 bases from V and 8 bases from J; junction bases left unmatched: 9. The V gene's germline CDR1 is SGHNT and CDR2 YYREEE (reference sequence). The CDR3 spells CASLGEGFDEQFF. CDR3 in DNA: TGTGCCAGCCTGGGGGAGGGTTTTGATGAGCAGTTCTTC.

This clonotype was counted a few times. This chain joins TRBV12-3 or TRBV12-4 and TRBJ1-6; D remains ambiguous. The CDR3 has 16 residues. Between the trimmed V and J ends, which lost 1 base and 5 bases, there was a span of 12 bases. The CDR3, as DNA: TGTGCCAGCAGTTTAGTTTTTCCGGCTGATAATTCACCCCTCCACTTT. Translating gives CASSLVFPADNSPLHF.